This is a list of T cell receptor beta chains from one sample in a study of blood T cell repertoires in COVID-19. Libraries were prepared by immunoSEQ multiplex PCR; TCRdb keeps only in-frame clonotypes and omits some of them. Found here are roughly 120,000 clones, 90% of them singletons; the top ten hold about 3.5%. Sequenced input: peripheral blood. Receptor source: a man in his fifties or sixties with active COVID-19. CDR3s include the opening cysteine and the closing phenylalanine or tryptophan. The D gene is left open where the match is weak. Only some rows state a clone size, as once, few, many or a class for expanded clones.

TRBJ1-2,TRBD1,TRBV3-1/TRBV3-2,.,CASSPRGQGLNYGYTF,TGTGCCAGCAGCCCGCGAGGACAGGGATTGAACTATGGCTACACCTTC
TRBJ1-1,.,TRBV5-1,.,CASRVSWNTEAFF,TGCGCCAGCAGGGTAAGCTGGAACACTGAAGCTTTCTTT
TRBJ1-2,TRBD1,TRBV7-2,.,CASSHAGQGAIGYTF,TGTGCCAGCAGCCATGCGGGACAGGGGGCGATTGGCTACACCTTC
TRBJ2-4,.,TRBV15,.,CATSRDALAKNIQYF,TGTGCCACCAGCAGAGATGCGCTAGCCAAAAACATTCAGTACTTC
TRBJ2-1,TRBD2,TRBV29-1,once,CSGSGGRNEQFF,TGCAGCGGGTCGGGGGGTCGTAATGAGCAGTTCTTC
TRBJ2-1,.,TRBV12-3/TRBV12-4,.,CASSRGMAEQFF,TGTGCCAGCAGTCGGGGGATGGCTGAGCAGTTCTTC
TRBJ2-7,TRBD1,TRBV18,.,CASSSDRVDEQYF,TGTGCCAGCTCGTCAGACAGGGTCGACGAGCAGTACTTC
TRBJ2-2,.,TRBV25-1,.,CASSEYSGGELFF,TGTGCCAGCAGTGAATATAGCGGCGGGGAGCTGTTTTTT
TRBJ2-1,TRBD2,TRBV3-1/TRBV3-2,.,CASSHPSGREFGNEQFF,TGTGCCAGCAGCCATCCGAGCGGGCGGGAGTTTGGGAATGAGCAGTTCTTC
TRBJ2-1,TRBD2,TRBV11-2,.,CASSGGGGGAAYNEQFF,TGTGCCAGCAGCGGAGGTGGCGGGGGGGCTGCCTACAATGAGCAGTTCTTC
TRBJ2-1,TRBD2,TRBV5-4,.,CASSLGLAGNGNEQFF,TGTGCCAGCAGCTTGGGACTAGCGGGAAATGGCAATGAGCAGTTCTTC
TRBJ2-7,.,TRBV11-2,once,CASSSVYEQYF,TGTGCCAGCAGCTCAGTATACGAGCAGTACTTC
TRBJ2-1,TRBD2,TRBV16,.,CASNGLAGNEQFF,TGTGCCAGCAACGGACTAGCGGGCAATGAGCAGTTCTTC
TRBJ1-3,.,TRBV19,.,CASSIPRGGNTIYF,TGTGCCAGTAGTATTCCCAGGGGCGGAAACACCATATATTTT
TRBJ2-3,.,TRBV29-1,.,CSVGLSSATDTQYF,TGCAGCGTCGGACTGTCCTCCGCCACCGATACGCAGTATTTT
TRBJ1-5,.,TRBV5-6,.,CASSLAGAYQPQHF,TGTGCCAGCAGCCTCGCGGGGGCCTATCAGCCCCAGCATTTT
TRBJ2-3,.,TRBV29-1,.,CSGRPAWGGTDTQYF,TGCAGCGGTAGACCCGCCTGGGGGGGCACAGATACGCAGTATTTT
TRBJ1-1,.,TRBV10-1,.,CASSESDAGLKERAFF,TGCGCCAGCAGTGAGTCGGACGCGGGCTTAAAGGAACGGGCTTTCTTT
TRBJ2-1,.,TRBV30,.,CAWSVKRSSYNEQFF,TGTGCCTGGAGTGTTAAGAGGAGCTCCTACAATGAGCAGTTCTTC
TRBJ1-3,TRBD1,TRBV7-3,.,CASSLGDSQPGNTIYF,TGTGCCAGCAGCCTAGGGGACAGTCAACCTGGAAACACCATATATTTT
TRBJ1-4,.,TRBV6-8,.,CASHARREGPNEKLFF,TGTGCCAGCCATGCCCGCAGGGAAGGACCTAATGAAAAACTGTTTTTT
TRBJ2-5,.,TRBV12-3/TRBV12-4,.,CASSLSRETQYF,TGTGCCAGCAGTTTAAGCCGTGAGACCCAGTACTTC
TRBJ1-6,TRBD1,TRBV30,.,CASSGQGITSLHF,TGTGCCTCCTCGGGACAGGGGATAACATCCCTCCACTTT
TRBJ2-1,TRBD2,TRBV14,few,CASSQGGGLTFSSYNEQFF,TGTGCCAGCAGCCAAGGCGGGGGTCTAACTTTTAGCTCCTACAATGAGCAGTTCTTC
TRBJ2-3,.,TRBV4-1,.,CASSPGTTSTDTQYF,TGCGCCAGCAGCCCTGGGACAACTAGCACAGATACGCAGTATTTT
TRBJ2-5,TRBD1,TRBV7-2,once,CASSFPRQGVRETQYF,TGTGCCAGCAGCTTCCCCCGCCAGGGGGTAAGGGAGACCCAGTACTTC
TRBJ1-2,.,TRBV25-1,.,CASSERLGGYTF,TGTGCCAGCAGTGAGCGCCTTGGTGGCTACACCTTC
TRBJ2-7,.,TRBV7-8,.,CASSETPSYEQYF,TGTGCCAGCAGCGAGACACCCTCCTACGAGCAGTACTTC
TRBJ2-6,.,TRBV2,once,CASSEGPRASGANVLTF,TGTGCCAGCAGTGAAGGGCCCAGGGCATCTGGGGCCAACGTCCTGACTTTC
TRBJ1-1,TRBD1,TRBV6-5,once,CASSFRGTEAFF,TGTGCCAGCAGTTTCAGGGGGACTGAAGCTTTCTTT
TRBJ2-6,.,TRBV27,.,CASSREPGANVLTF,TGTGCCAGCAGTAGGGAGCCTGGGGCCAACGTCCTGACTTTC
TRBJ1-4,TRBD1,TRBV30,.,CAWMGTGNEKLFF,TGTGCCTGGATGGGGACAGGAAATGAAAAACTGTTTTTT
TRBJ2-6,.,TRBV3-1/TRBV3-2,once,CASSQESLPEVAGANVLTF,TGTGCCAGCAGCCAGGAAAGCTTACCGGAGGTGGCTGGGGCCAACGTCCTGACTTTC
TRBJ1-5,.,TRBV19,few,CASSIDLFVWGGNQPQHF,TGTGCCAGTAGTATAGATCTATTTGTGTGGGGGGGCAATCAGCCCCAGCATTTT
TRBJ1-1,TRBD1,TRBV7-3,few,CASSLDRVANTEAFF,TGTGCCAGCAGCTTAGACAGGGTCGCGAACACTGAAGCTTTCTTT
TRBJ1-4,.,TRBV7-9,.,CASSLPGAGEKLFF,TGTGCCAGCAGCTTACCAGGGGCAGGTGAAAAACTGTTTTTT
TRBJ2-1,TRBD2,TRBV11-3,.,CASIRAGDNEQFF,TGTGCCAGCATCCGAGCGGGAGACAATGAGCAGTTCTTC
TRBJ2-7,TRBD1,TRBV19,.,CASSSTGGIYEQYF,TGTGCCAGTAGTTCGACAGGGGGGATTTACGAGCAGTACTTC
TRBJ1-6,TRBD1,TRBV6-4,.,CASSDSPRGLGNSPLHF,TGTGCCAGCAGTGACTCTCCCAGGGGGTTGGGGAATTCACCCCTCCACTTT
TRBJ2-1,.,TRBV9,.,CASSPNTGLAYNEQFF,TGTGCCAGCAGCCCCAATACAGGGTTGGCCTACAATGAGCAGTTCTTC
TRBJ2-1,TRBD2,TRBV30,.,CASAAGGNEQFF,TGTGCCTCAGCAGCGGGAGGGAATGAGCAGTTCTTC
TRBJ1-1,.,TRBV7-2,once,CASSLSRQTEAFF,TGTGCCAGCAGCTTAAGCAGACAGACTGAAGCTTTCTTT
TRBJ2-2,.,TRBV6-6,.,CASSDGANTGELFF,TGTGCCAGCAGCGACGGGGCGAACACCGGGGAGCTGTTTTTT
TRBJ2-1,TRBD1,TRBV7-7,.,CASSHTGGAYNEQFF,TGTGCCAGCAGCCATACAGGGGGCGCCTACAATGAGCAGTTCTTC
TRBJ2-1,TRBD1,TRBV19,.,CASTLGQGGDEQFF,TGTGCCAGTACCTTGGGACAGGGGGGGGATGAGCAGTTCTTC